The rows below give T cell receptor beta chains drawn from one sample of a study of OX40 agonist ivuxolimab in advanced cancers. Produced via immunoSEQ multiplex PCR; TCRdb's table is partial and in-frame only. The table records 35,000 to 45,000 clones, approximately 85% of them present only once. The material was CD4+ or CD8+ T cells sorted from blood, obtained in a trial of the OX40 agonist ivuxolimab. Receptors were obtained from an adult with an advanced solid tumor such as melanoma, head and neck, liver or kidney cancer. Each CDR3 is given with its conserved first and last residue. The D gene is left open where the match is weak. Size tells how often a clone was seen (once, few, many) or the class of an expanded clone, and some rows leave it out.

clone_size j_call v_call d_call cdr3_nt cdr3_aa
- TRBJ2-3 TRBV2 TRBD1 TGTGCCACCTGGGACAGCGATTGGGGACGGGATACGCAGTATTTT CATWDSDWGRDTQYF
- TRBJ2-3 TRBV5-8 TRBD1 TGTGCCAGCAGCTTTGGACAGGGGAGGGATACGCAGTATTTT CASSFGQGRDTQYF
once TRBJ1-1 TRBV5-6 - TGTGCCAGCAGCTCCTTGAGTGTCACTGAAGCTTTCTTT CASSSLSVTEAFF
- TRBJ2-7 TRBV30 TRBD1 TGTGCCTGGAGTATCGGGACAGTGAGCTCCTACGAGCAGTACTTC CAWSIGTVSSYEQYF
- TRBJ2-5 TRBV7-8 TRBD2 TGTGCCAGCAGCCTTAGCGGGGGGGCCGTGGAGACCCAGTACTTC CASSLSGGAVETQYF
- TRBJ2-2 TRBV7-6 TRBD1 TGTGCCAGCAGCGCGACAGGGGAAGGGACCGGGGAGCTGTTTTTT CASSATGEGTGELFF
- TRBJ2-3 TRBV9 TRBD2 TGTGCCAGCAGCGTAACAGCGGGGGGGCCGCAGTATTTT CASSVTAGGPQYF
- TRBJ1-2 TRBV14 - TGTGCCAGCAGCCAAGGAGGCGAGGGCCACACCTTC CASSQGGEGHTF
- TRBJ2-3 TRBV4-3 - TGCGCCAGCAGCCAAGCGTTCGGGGGTAGAGATACGCAGTATTTT CASSQAFGGRDTQYF
- TRBJ1-2 TRBV7-6 TRBD1 TGTGCCAGCAGCTCACAGGGGGCCGACTCTAACTATGGCTACACCTTC CASSSQGADSNYGYTF
- TRBJ1-2 TRBV27 TRBD1 TGTGCCAGCAGAACCGGGACAGGGCCCTATGGCTACACCTTC CASRTGTGPYGYTF
- TRBJ1-3 TRBV6-5 TRBD1 TGTGCCAGCAGTAAAACAGGGGACAACACCATATATTTT CASSKTGDNTIYF
- TRBJ2-5 TRBV29-1 TRBD2 TGCAGCGTTGAAAGGCCCCGAGCGGGGAGGACGGAGACCCAGTACTTC CSVERPRAGRTETQYF
once TRBJ1-1 TRBV12-5 TRBD1 TGTGCTAGTGGTTTGGGGACAGGGGCGAACACTGAAGCTTTCTTT CASGLGTGANTEAFF